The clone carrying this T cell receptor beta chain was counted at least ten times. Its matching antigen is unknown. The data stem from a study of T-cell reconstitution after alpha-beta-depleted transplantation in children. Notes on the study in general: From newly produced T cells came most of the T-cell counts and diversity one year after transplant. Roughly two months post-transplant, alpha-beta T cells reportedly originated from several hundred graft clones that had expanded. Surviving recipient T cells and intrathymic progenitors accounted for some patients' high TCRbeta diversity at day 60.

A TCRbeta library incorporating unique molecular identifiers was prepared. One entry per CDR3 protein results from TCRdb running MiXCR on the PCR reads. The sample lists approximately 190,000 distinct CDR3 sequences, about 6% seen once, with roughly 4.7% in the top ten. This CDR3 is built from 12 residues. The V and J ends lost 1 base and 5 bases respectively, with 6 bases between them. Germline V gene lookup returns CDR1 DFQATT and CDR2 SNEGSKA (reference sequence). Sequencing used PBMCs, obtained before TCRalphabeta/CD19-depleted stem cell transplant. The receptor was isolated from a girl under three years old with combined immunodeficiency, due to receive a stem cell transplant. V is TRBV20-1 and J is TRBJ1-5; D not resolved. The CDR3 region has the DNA TGCAGTGCTAGAGCCGGGGATCAGCCCCAGCATTTT. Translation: CSARAGDQPQHF.